These 28 T cell receptor beta chains were all obtained from the same sample, sequenced in a study of cytomegalovirus exposure and HLA in healthy donors. The study ran its PCR with 60 Vbeta and 13 Jbeta primers. Sequencing used immunoSEQ multiplex PCR; TCRdb keeps in-frame clones, though not all of them. This sample yields 130,000 or so clones, of which roughly three quarters are seen a single time; about 1.5% belongs to the top ten. The sample consisted of PBMCs. These receptors came from a woman in her late teens or twenties in good health and CMV-seronegative.

The genes are TRBV20-1 and TRBJ2-5; weak D call: TRBD2 (6 bases). The germline gives CDR1 DFQATT, CDR2 SNEGSKA (reference sequence). This CDR3 spans 11 amino acids. Trimming removed 7 bases from V and 3 bases from J, with 9 bases in between. The DNA of the CDR3 is TGCAGTGGGGACTGGAAAGAGACCCAGTACTTC. It is translated as CSGDWKETQYF.

The count of this clone is one. The rearrangement joins TRBV29-1 to TRBJ1-1, with D possibly being TRBD1 (5 bases). CDR3 size: 15 residues. Trimming stripped 5 bases from V and 1 base from J, with 17 bases between. From germline, CDR1 is SQVTM and CDR2 ANQGSEA. CDR3 protein: CSVSFPRQKNTEAFF. In DNA form, the CDR3 reads TGCAGCGTTTCTTTTCCGAGACAGAAGAACACTGAAGCTTTCTTT.

This clone has just one count. The chain is built from TRBV6-1 and TRBJ2-7; 13 nucleotides match TRBD2. This CDR3 has 14 amino acids. After removal of 8 bases from V and 4 bases from J, the junction contained 5 bases not matched to a gene. Looked up from germline, CDR1 is MNHNS and CDR2 is SASEGT. CDR3 amino acids: CASQWTSGSYEQYF. CDR3 DNA sequence: TGTGCCAGCCAATGGACTAGCGGGAGTTACGAGCAGTACTTC.

The chain is built from TRBV19 and TRBJ1-2, with TRBD1 matching over 8 bases. The CDR3 runs 14 residues. The germline V gene has CDR1 LNHDA and CDR2 SQIVND (reference sequence). V lost 9 bases to trimming and J lost 8 bases; unmatched junction nucleotides: 14. The CDR3: CASLPDRAAYGYTF. The CDR3 coding sequence is TGTGCCAGCCTCCCGGACAGGGCGGCCTACGGCTACACCTTC.

The rearrangement uses TRBV5-1 and TRBJ1-4; D perhaps matches TRBD1 (6 bases). From germline, CDR1 is SGHRS and CDR2 YFSETQ. V shed 0 bases and J shed 13 bases, with 10 bases lying between them. There are 12 residues in the CDR3. The chain's CDR3 is CASSLDRELLFF. In nucleotides, the CDR3 is TGCGCCAGCAGCTTGGACAGGGAACTACTGTTTTTT.

This sequence joins TRBV7-8 and TRBJ1-3; a weak D match, TRBD1 (5 bases). The CDR3 consists of 13 residues. Per germline, CDR1 SGHVS and CDR2 FQNEAQ. With 4 bases removed from V and 14 bases from J, the gap between germline ends came to 18 bases. The CDR3 DNA is TGTGCCAGCAGCTCTCCCCAGGGTAACCATTTATATTTT. It yields the protein CASSSPQGNHLYF.

Details on this clone: At one boundary the junction diverges from the germline segment, which might be a read error. The V call is TRBV12-5, the J call TRBJ2-4; 7 bases agree with TRBD2. There are 16 residues in the CDR3. Germline V lookup: CDR1 LGHNT, CDR2 FRNRAP. This chain's CDR3 is CASGLGREIAKNIQYF. Here the CDR3 DNA reads TGTGCTAGTGGATTGGGGCGGGAGATAGCCAAAAACATTCAGTACTTC.

The chain recombines TRBV19 with TRBJ2-3, with 8 bases aligning to TRBD2. This CDR3 spans 12 amino acids. J lost 6 bases, V lost 6 bases, and 2 bases had no gene match. Germline V gives CDR1 LNHDA, CDR2 SQIVND (reference sequence). The DNA for the CDR3 is TGTGCCAGTAGGAGCGGGGGCGATACGCAGTATTTT. Translation gives CASRSGGDTQYF.

The chain is built from TRBV5-1 and TRBJ1-2; 7 nucleotides agree with TRBD1. This CDR3 region has 15 residues. CDR1 and CDR2 from the germline V gene are SGHRS and YFSETQ. The V segment lost 4 bases and the J segment 2 bases; nucleotides outside the gene matches: 8. The CDR3 region is CASSSGSRGNYGYTF. DNA of the CDR3: TGCGCCAGCAGCAGTGGAAGCAGGGGGAACTATGGCTACACCTTC.

The chain is built from TRBV4-1 and TRBJ2-1; a weak D match, TRBD1 (5 bases). The CDR3 covers 13 residues. The V and J ends lost 0 bases and 9 bases respectively, with 9 bases between them. Germline V lookup: CDR1 MGHRA, CDR2 YSYEKL. The CDR3 coding sequence is TGCGCCAGCAGCCAAGAGGGGCACGTTGAGCAGTTCTTC. Translated, it gives CASSQEGHVEQFF.

As for this clone: A junction end diverges from the germline sequence, so it may reflect a read error. V and J are TRBV19 and TRBJ1-1, with D unresolved. The CDR3 totals 13 residues. Germline-derived CDR1 and CDR2 are LNHDA and SQIVND (reference sequence). CDR3 protein: CASSILKGSRPLF. In nucleotides, the CDR3 is TGTGCCAGTAGTATATTGAAAGGCTCTAGACCACTCTTT.

V and J are TRBV18 and TRBJ1-4; no definite D call. Germline V gene lookup returns CDR1 KGHSH and CDR2 LQKENI. CDR3 size: 14 residues. V dropped 1 base and J dropped 8 bases, with 11 bases sitting between them. The CDR3 bases are TGTGCCAGCTCACCACAGGAGAGAGCGGAAAAACTGTTTTTT. It translates to CASSPQERAEKLFF.

This clone was seen only once. DNA for the CDR3: TGTGCCAGCAGTGGGGCGGGAGTAAGCGAGCAGTACTTC. This translates into CASSGAGVSEQYF. The chain carries TRBV2 and TRBJ2-7, with 7 positions matching TRBD2. The CDR3 loop spans 13 amino acids. J was trimmed by 6 bases and V by 4 bases; bases with no gene match: 6. The germline V gene has CDR1 SNHLY and CDR2 FYNNEI.

The chain joins TRBV4-2 to TRBJ1-2; TRBD1 aligns across 8 bases. Losses at the gene ends were 6 bases for V and 8 bases for J; bases not matched to a gene: 8. Germline CDR1 reads LGHNA; CDR2 reads YNFKEQ. This CDR3 contains 13 residues. CDR3 loop: CASRQQGADGYTF. The CDR3 DNA is TGTGCCAGCAGGCAGCAGGGGGCCGACGGCTACACCTTC.

The chain joins TRBV4-2 to TRBJ2-7; tentative D call: TRBD2 (6 bases). CDR3 length: 15 amino acids. V dropped 1 base and J dropped 7 bases, with 17 bases sitting between them. Germline V CDR1 and CDR2: LGHNA, YNFKEQ. The CDR3 here is CASSQVEGLTREQYF. The CDR3, as DNA: TGTGCCAGCAGCCAAGTAGAGGGCCTGACTAGGGAGCAGTACTTC.

V and J are TRBV30 and TRBJ1-2; a weak D match, TRBD1 (6 bases). The CDR3 loop spans 14 amino acids. Germline values: CDR1 GTSNPN, CDR2 SVGIG (reference sequence). Trimming took off 4 bases at V and 7 bases at J, with 19 bases between the two ends. CDR3 in amino acids: CAWKRGMGFGGYTF. CDR3 nucleotide sequence: TGTGCCTGGAAAAGGGGGATGGGTTTTGGTGGCTACACCTTC.

The J gene is TRBJ2-5, the V gene TRBV5-1, with TRBD2 matching 8 bases. Germline assignment: CDR1 SGHRS and CDR2 YFSETQ. This CDR3 comprises 15 residues. Trimming cost V 4 bases and J 5 bases; bases outside gene matches: 10. The CDR3 region has the DNA TGCGCCAGCAGCCTCGGGGGGGGCGACGGTGAGACCCAGTACTTC. Translation gives CASSLGGGDGETQYF.

V usage is TRBV30 and J usage is TRBJ1-2; possible D gene TRBD1, 6 bases. Germline values: CDR1 GTSNPN, CDR2 SVGIG (reference sequence). The CDR3 runs to 15 residues. Between the trimmed V and J ends, which lost 8 bases and 4 bases, there was a span of 23 bases. The CDR3 nucleotides are TGTGCCCGAACTCCTCAGGGGCCGAAGGCCTATGGCTACACCTTC. This codes for CARTPQGPKAYGYTF.

This clone has more than one count but fewer than ten. The chain has TRBV7-8 and TRBJ2-1; D may be TRBD2 (6 bases). Germline assignment: CDR1 SGHVS and CDR2 FQNEAQ. CDR3 length equals 15 residues. V lost 6 bases, J lost 2 bases, and 14 bases lay in between. CDR3 sequence (DNA): TGTGCCAGCAGACTCGGGACTGATCCCTACAATGAGCAGTTCTTC. Translating gives CASRLGTDPYNEQFF.

The chain combines TRBV30 with TRBJ1-2, with 7 bases that match TRBD1. The germline V gene has CDR1 GTSNPN and CDR2 SVGIG (reference sequence). Unmatched junction bases numbered 3, after V lost 2 bases and J lost 6 bases. The CDR3 sequence is 12 residues long. The CDR3 loop reads CAWSPTGNGYTF. In DNA form, the CDR3 reads TGTGCCTGGAGTCCGACAGGGAATGGCTACACCTTC.

As regards this clone: The junction departs from germline at one end; a sequencing error may be responsible. The gene calls are TRBV11-2 and TRBJ2-7; 7 bases are shared with TRBD1. Germline V CDR1 and CDR2: SGHAT, FQNNGV. The CDR3 runs to 14 residues. Written as DNA, the CDR3 is TGTGCCAGCAGCTTAGATACCAGTGTGCGACAGGGTAGTTTC. Its protein is CASSLDTSVRQGSF.

J is TRBJ1-1 and V is TRBV27; TRBD1 aligns across 7 bases. CDR1 and CDR2 (germline): MNHEY, SMNVEV (reference sequence). This CDR3 comprises 15 residues. V dropped 3 bases and J dropped 4; count of bases not matched to a gene: 8. CDR3 in amino acids: CASSFLDRYGTEAFF. CDR3 DNA sequence: TGTGCCAGCAGTTTCCTGGACAGGTACGGCACTGAAGCTTTCTTT.

This rearrangement joins TRBV6-5 to TRBJ1-2; D remains unclear. CDR1 MNHEY and CDR2 SVGAGI come from the germline V gene. The CDR3 sequence is 13 residues long. Trimming left V 6 bases short and J 6 bases short, with 14 bases between. CDR3 loop: CASSRFGGDGYTF. Here the CDR3 DNA reads TGTGCCAGCAGCCGTTTCGGCGGTGATGGCTACACCTTC.

Comments on this clone: Other DNA sequences of this sample code for an identical CDR3. The chain has TRBV5-1 and TRBJ1-2, with D uncertain. Trimming removed 3 bases at V and 8 bases at J, with 17 bases between. The CDR3 extends over 14 amino acids. CDR1 and CDR2 from the germline V gene are SGHRS and YFSETQ. CDR3 DNA: TGCGCCAGCAGCTCCTCCCTGGAGGCGGGGGGCTACACCTTC. Residues: CASSSSLEAGGYTF.

The chain employs TRBV9 and TRBJ1-2; D is perhaps TRBD1 (6 bases). This CDR3 has 15 residues. Per the germline V gene, CDR1 is SGDLS and CDR2 is YYNGEE. V lost 4 bases to trimming and J lost 8 bases, with 21 bases between them. CDR3 in DNA: TGTGCCAGCAGCTCACTGGGCGCGGGCCAGGGGGGCTACACCTTC. This codes for CASSSLGAGQGGYTF.

This chain joins TRBV19 and TRBJ1-1; possible D gene TRBD1, 5 bases. Trimming pared 3 bases from V and 6 bases from J, leaving 17 bases between. The CDR3 has 15 residues. The germline CDR1 and CDR2 sequences are LNHDA and SQIVND (reference sequence). The CDR3 sequence: CASSMIGAERAEAFF. The CDR3 DNA reads TGTGCCAGTAGTATGATAGGGGCGGAAAGAGCTGAAGCTTTCTTT.

V usage is TRBV7-9 and J usage is TRBJ1-1, with a tentative D call TRBD1 (6 bases). V lost 8 bases to trimming and J lost 3 bases, with 13 bases between them. Per germline, CDR1 SEHNR and CDR2 FQNEAQ (reference sequence). CDR3 length: 13 residues. The CDR3 spells CASVSGQYTEAFF. As DNA, the CDR3 is TGTGCCAGCGTATCTGGACAGTACACTGAAGCTTTCTTT.

This clone was counted a few times. The chain links TRBV27 to TRBJ2-1, with a tentative D call TRBD2 (5 bases). Germline V gives CDR1 MNHEY, CDR2 SMNVEV (reference sequence). Trimming pared 2 bases from V and 4 bases from J, leaving 15 bases between. The CDR3 has 16 amino acids. The CDR3 loop is CASSLLGVVGYNEQFF. The CDR3 DNA is TGTGCCAGCAGTTTACTCGGGGTGGTAGGTTACAATGAGCAGTTCTTC.